These 15 T cell receptor beta chains came from one sample sequenced in a study of CD8+CD57+ T cells in acquired aplastic anemia. Sequenced patients had shown CD8+CD57+ cell expansion by flow cytometry. Profiling of TCR beta VDJ combinations and CDR3 sequences used genomic DNA as template. TCRdb passed the reads through MiXCR, listing each CDR3 protein once. The table lists around 200,000 distinct CDR3 sequences, less than 50% of them singletons, with 1.8% in the top ten. Sequenced sample: sorted CD4+, CD8+, or CD8+CD57+ T cells (not recorded which) from PBMCs. All receptors derive from a human donor with aplastic anemia.

This chain connects TRBV24-1 to TRBJ2-5; a weak D match, TRBD1 (6 bases). The CDR3 loop spans 16 amino acids. Trimming stripped 4 bases from V and 9 bases from J, with 23 bases between. Germline V gene data show CDR1 as KGHDR and CDR2 as SFDVKD. In DNA, the CDR3 is TGTGCCACCAGTGAGTCCGGTAGGGCGCCTGAGGGGGCCCAGTACTTC. Amino acid sequence: CATSESGRAPEGAQYF.

This chain links TRBV27 with TRBJ2-5; no clear D gene. Trimming pared 7 bases from V and 2 bases from J, leaving 14 bases between. The CDR3 spans 14 residues. CDR1 and CDR2 from the germline V gene are MNHEY and SMNVEV (reference sequence). This CDR3 is CASTQVLGQETQYF. Here the CDR3 DNA reads TGTGCCAGCACCCAGGTCCTAGGGCAAGAGACCCAGTACTTC.

V usage is TRBV4-3 and J usage is TRBJ2-7; D perhaps matches TRBD1 (5 bases). Germline V gene data show CDR1 as LGHNA and CDR2 as YSLEER. This CDR3 comprises 13 residues. Trimming removed 2 bases at V and 3 bases at J, with 8 bases between. The CDR3 sequence is CASSQWQGYEQYF. DNA for the CDR3: TGCGCCAGCAGCCAATGGCAGGGCTACGAGCAGTACTTC.

The CDR3 region is CASSREGPMYGYTF. CDR3 DNA: TGCGCCAGCAGCCGAGAAGGGCCAATGTATGGCTACACCTTC. J is TRBJ1-2 and V is TRBV5-1; no reliable D call. Deletions cut 4 bases from V and 5 bases from J, with 15 bases between. Germline values: CDR1 SGHRS, CDR2 YFSETQ. This CDR3 is built from 14 residues.

The J gene is TRBJ2-2, the V gene TRBV2, with D perhaps TRBD2 (5 bases). The CDR3 length is 12 residues. Trimming pared 4 bases from V and 8 bases from J, leaving 8 bases between. Germline V CDR1 and CDR2: SNHLY, FYNNEI. The CDR3 protein is CASSVTTGELFF. Written as DNA, the CDR3 is TGTGCCAGCAGTGTGACTACGGGGGAGCTGTTTTTT.

On this clonotype itself: A much larger clone differs from this one at a single base, so this may be a read error. V gene TRBV5-1 combines with J gene TRBJ2-5; TRBD2 might be the D (6 bases). The germline V gene has CDR1 SGHRS and CDR2 YFSETQ. The CDR3 has 15 amino acids. Trimming stripped 4 bases from V and 2 bases from J, with 15 bases between. Here the CDR3 DNA reads TGCGCCAGCAGCGTGGACTATAGATGTCAAGAGACCCAGTACTTC. Protein product: CASSVDYRCQETQYF.

The gene calls are TRBV19 and TRBJ2-7; 7 positions agree with TRBD2. The end of the DNA is better explained by TRBJ2-1, so the J call may be wrong. Germline V lookup: CDR1 LNHDA, CDR2 SQIVND (reference sequence). This CDR3 is 21 amino acids long. CDR3 nucleotide sequence: TGTGCCAGTAGGGGAGGGACCTGGGAACCTTGGGACCCTGGGAACCTGGATGAGCAGTTCTTC. The encoded protein is CASRGGTWEPWDPGNLDEQFF.

The gene calls are TRBV25-1 and TRBJ2-2; D is unresolved. The germline gives CDR1 MGHDK, CDR2 SYGVNS. Trimming removed 8 bases at V and 5 bases at J, with 18 bases between. The CDR3 runs to 15 residues. The CDR3 DNA follows: TGTGCCAGCCAGGACCAAAGAGGAGCTACCGGGGAGCTGTTTTTT. Protein product: CASQDQRGATGELFF.

The chain carries TRBV25-1 and TRBJ2-1; 7 bases align to TRBD2. The CDR3 contains 17 residues. Looked up from germline, CDR1 is MGHDK and CDR2 is SYGVNS. The junction had 8 bases not matched to a gene; V was cut back by 1 base and J by 2 bases. The CDR3 bases are TGTGCCAGCAGTGAATGGGAAGGGAGGGTGGCCTACAATGAGCAGTTCTTC. It encodes CASSEWEGRVAYNEQFF. The variable domain in full, with the rest retrieved from reference TRBV25-1 and TRBJ2-1, is EADIYQTPRYLVIGTGKKITLECSQTMGHDKMYWYQQDPGMELHLIHYSYGVNSTEKGDLSSESTVSRIRTEHFPLTLESARPSHTSQYLCASSEWEGRVAYNEQFFGPGTRLTVL.

This chain links TRBV5-4 with TRBJ2-3; D remains unclear. V was cut by 4 bases and J by 1 base, with 10 bases left in between. CDR1 is SGHNT and CDR2 is YYREEE in the germline V gene (reference sequence). This CDR3 has 14 residues. CDR3 DNA sequence: TGTGCCAGCAGCGCCGACACCCGCACAGATACGCAGTATTTT. It is translated as CASSADTRTDTQYF.

The chain recombines TRBV29-1 with TRBJ2-1; TRBD2 might be the D (5 bases). Trimming cost V 2 bases and J 12 bases, with 14 bases left between them. CDR1 and CDR2 from the germline V gene are SQVTM and ANQGSEA. This CDR3 has 12 residues. The CDR3 DNA follows: TGCAGCGTTGAAACGGAGGCCCCGGGGCAGTTCTTC. Translating it yields CSVETEAPGQFF.

With regard to this clonotype: Mismatch with germline at one junction end may stem from a read error. V is TRBV6-1 and J is TRBJ1-5, with 9 bases lining up with TRBD1. This CDR3 has 13 amino acids. In germline, CDR1 is MNHNS, CDR2 SASEGT. The DNA for the CDR3 is TGTGCCAGCAGGGGACAGGGAGATCAGCCCCAGCACTTT. Its protein is CASRGQGDQPQHF.

This clonotype was seen many times. The chain couples TRBV12-3 or TRBV12-4 to TRBJ2-1; D ambiguous. The CDR3 sequence is 13 residues long. Trimming removed 3 bases at V and 0 bases at J, with 3 bases between. The CDR3 is CASSFNSYNEQFF. Here the CDR3 DNA reads TGTGCCAGCAGTTTTAACTCCTACAATGAGCAGTTCTTC.

With respect to this clonotype: A much larger clone differs from this one at a single base, so this may be a read error. The rearrangement joins TRBV5-1 to TRBJ2-3; either TRBD1 or TRBD2 may supply D (5 bases each). Deletions cut 4 bases from V and 0 bases from J, with 12 bases between. CDR3 length equals 15 residues. Germline-derived CDR1 and CDR2 are SGHRS and YFSETQ. The CDR3 nucleotides are TGCGCCAGCAGCCACGACGGGGCTAGCACAGATACGCAGTATTTT. Encoded protein: CASSHDGASTDTQYF.

The chain links TRBV20-1 to TRBJ1-5; D not certain. Trimming removed 6 bases at V and 0 bases at J, with 9 bases between. From germline, CDR1 is DFQATT and CDR2 SNEGSKA (reference sequence). This CDR3 has 13 residues. CDR3 nucleotides: TGCAGTGCATGGGCCCATAGCAATCAGCCCCAGCATTTT. Translated: CSAWAHSNQPQHF.